This T cell receptor (beta chain) was profiled in a study of cytotoxic CD8 clonotypes in ibrutinib-treated CLL. CDR1 MDHEN and CDR2 SYDVKM come from the germline V gene. The CDR3 is made up of 15 amino acids. V lost 6 bases, J lost 2 bases, and 7 bases stayed unmatched. Measured with immunoSEQ multiplex PCR; TCRdb has only the in-frame clones, and not every one. Counted here are roughly 200,000 clones, around 72% occurring once; the ten biggest clones make up 13%. The sample was PBMCs, taken after 24 months of ibrutinib treatment. This sequence originates from a human donor with chronic lymphocytic leukemia. This chain links TRBV28 with TRBJ2-7, with TRBD1 identical over 10 bases. The CDR3 nucleotides read TGTGCCAGCAGGTCCGCGACAGGGGGCGCCTACGAGCAGTACTTC. Amino acid sequence: CASRSATGGAYEQYF.